Below are 17 T cell receptor beta chains sequenced from a single sample in a study of cytomegalovirus exposure and HLA in healthy donors. Primers: 60 Vbeta forward and 13 Jbeta reverse. Clones were read by immunoSEQ multiplex PCR, and TCRdb kept only the in-frame ones, dropping some. This sample has roughly 90,000 clones, with over 65% found just once. Input material: PBMCs. The receptors come from a woman aged 40 to 50 in good health and CMV-seropositive.

The J gene is TRBJ2-5, the V gene TRBV18, with TRBD1 as a possible D gene (5 bases). The J call is doubtful: the DNA matches TRBJ2-7 better. The CDR3 length is 16 residues. CDR1 and CDR2 (germline): KGHSH, LQKENI. The CDR3 reads CASSPPFTGPTYEQYF. The CDR3 DNA sequence: TGTGCCAGCTCACCACCCTTTACAGGCCCTACCTACGAGCAGTACTTC.

This clone was seen a handful of times. The chain recombines TRBV7-2 with TRBJ2-1, with 8 bases lining up with TRBD2. Trimming cost V 5 bases and J 5 bases; bases outside gene matches: 14. Germline lookup yields CDR1 SGHTA and CDR2 FQGNSA. CDR3 size: 17 residues. The CDR3 loop reads CASSRRVGRVENNEQFF. CDR3 coding DNA: TGTGCCAGCAGCCGAAGGGTCGGGAGGGTGGAGAACAATGAGCAGTTCTTC.

Only a few counts were recorded for this clone. The CDR3 DNA is TGCGCCAGCAGCCAAGATTGGACTGCGGAGGAAAAACTGTTTTTT. Protein: CASSQDWTAEEKLFF. The chain joins TRBV4-1 to TRBJ1-4; D uncertain. This CDR3 spans 15 amino acids. Trimming removed 0 bases from V and 8 bases from J, with 13 bases in between. Looked up from germline, CDR1 is MGHRA and CDR2 is YSYEKL.

Points on this clone: Other DNA sequences of this sample code for an identical CDR3. This chain links TRBV14 with TRBJ2-7, with D perhaps TRBD2 (6 bases). From germline, CDR1 is SGHDN and CDR2 FVKESK. CDR3 length equals 12 residues. The V and J ends lost 6 bases and 3 bases respectively, with 9 bases between them. The DNA of the CDR3 is TGTGCCAGCAGTCCCGGGGGCTACGAGCAGTACTTC. It codes for CASSPGGYEQYF. Using reference TRBV14 and TRBJ2-7 for the parts outside the CDR3, the full variable domain is EAGVTQFPSHSVIEKGQTVTLRCDPISGHDNLYWYRRVMGKEIKFLLHFVKESKQDESGMPNNRFLAERTGGTYSTLKVQPAELEDSGVYFCASSPGGYEQYFGPGTRLTVT.

This sequence joins TRBV19 and TRBJ1-1; a possible D gene is TRBD1 (6 bases). Germline assignment: CDR1 LNHDA and CDR2 SQIVND (reference sequence). With 4 bases removed from V and 0 bases from J, the gap between germline ends came to 12 bases. This CDR3 has 15 residues. The CDR3, as DNA: TGTGCCAGTAGTAGAGGACAGCTATTGAACACTGAAGCTTTCTTT. Translating gives CASSRGQLLNTEAFF.

The gene calls are TRBV14 and TRBJ2-5, with 11 bases identical to TRBD2. V lost 0 bases and J lost 5; bases outside the gene matches: 5. CDR3 length equals 16 residues. The germline gives CDR1 SGHDN, CDR2 FVKESK. The DNA for the CDR3 is TGTGCCAGCAGCCAAGATCCTAGCGGGAGGTTTGAGACCCAGTACTTC. It specifies CASSQDPSGRFETQYF. Full variable domain (outside the CDR3, taken from reference TRBV14 and TRBJ2-5): EAGVTQFPSHSVIEKGQTVTLRCDPISGHDNLYWYRRVMGKEIKFLLHFVKESKQDESGMPNNRFLAERTGGTYSTLKVQPAELEDSGVYFCASSQDPSGRFETQYFGPGTRLLVL.

CDR3 in DNA: TGTGCCACCCGGGCCCCAGGGGGACCATACTATGGCTACACCTTC. Amino acid sequence: CATRAPGGPYYGYTF. The rearrangement links TRBV18 to TRBJ1-2, with 7 bases fitting TRBD1. The junction had 14 bases not matched to a gene; V was cut back by 10 bases and J by 3 bases. This CDR3 is 15 amino acids long. Germline V gene sequence: CDR1 KGHSH, CDR2 LQKENI. Using reference TRBV18 and TRBJ1-2 for the parts outside the CDR3, the full variable domain is NAGVMQNPRHLVRRRGQEARLRCSPMKGHSHVYWYRQLPEEGLKFMVYLQKENIIDESGMPKERFSAEFPKEGPSILRIQQVVRGDSAAYFCATRAPGGPYYGYTFGSGTRLTVV.

V usage is TRBV6-1 and J usage is TRBJ2-1, with 8 bases matching TRBD1. The CDR3 sequence is 17 residues long. CDR1 and CDR2 from the germline V gene are MNHNS and SASEGT. Trimming took 2 bases from V and 5 from J; bases not matched to a gene: 11. CDR3 DNA sequence: TGTGCCAGCAGTGAAATGGGGACAGGAGCGTTAAACAATGAGCAGTTCTTC. Its translation is CASSEMGTGALNNEQFF.

Of note for this clone: The same CDR3 also results from other DNA sequences found in this sample. The chain is built from TRBV28 and TRBJ1-5; possible D gene TRBD1, 6 bases. CDR1 and CDR2 (germline): MDHEN, SYDVKM. CDR3 length: 17 residues. V was clipped by 4 bases and J by 1 base, with 17 bases between them. For the CDR3, the DNA is TGTGCCAGCAGTTATAGTACAGGGAGATACAGCAATCAGCCCCAGCATTTT. It translates to CASSYSTGRYSNQPQHF.

The V gene is TRBV11-2, the J gene TRBJ2-1, with 7 bases aligning to TRBD2. V dropped 5 bases and J dropped 7; count of bases not matched to a gene: 11. Germline V lookup: CDR1 SGHAT, CDR2 FQNNGV. The length of the CDR3 is 15 residues. The CDR3 here is CASSLTREGRNEQFF. The DNA for the CDR3 is TGTGCCAGCAGCCTAACCAGGGAGGGTCGGAATGAGCAGTTCTTC.

The gene calls are TRBV6-5 and TRBJ2-7; D possibly corresponds to TRBD1 (5 bases). The CDR3 spans 13 residues. Germline V CDR1 and CDR2: MNHEY, SVGAGI. V lost 9 bases and J lost 4, with 16 bases in between. The chain's CDR3 is CASRMGLPYEQYF. CDR3 in DNA: TGTGCCAGTAGAATGGGGCTGCCTTACGAGCAGTACTTC.

V gene TRBV4-2 combines with J gene TRBJ2-2, with 12 bases identical to TRBD2. With 0 bases clipped from V and 1 base from J, the junction kept 3 bases outside the gene matches. The CDR3 is made up of 18 amino acids. Germline lookup yields CDR1 LGHNA and CDR2 YNFKEQ. The CDR3 DNA sequence: TGTGCCAGCAGCCAAGAGACTAGCGGGAGTGGGAACACCGGGGAGCTGTTTTTT. It codes for CASSQETSGSGNTGELFF.

As concerns this clone: A much larger clone differs by one base, so this may be a read error. This chain links TRBV7-9 with TRBJ2-5, with D unclear. The J call may be wrong; the DNA end is better matched by TRBJ2-7. Germline V CDR1 and CDR2: SEHNR, FQNEAQ (reference sequence). The CDR3 length is 14 residues. The CDR3: CSSSQDLTSYEQYF. The CDR3 DNA sequence: TGTTCCAGCAGCCAAGACTTAACTTCCTACGAGCAGTACTTC.

This chain links TRBV4-3 with TRBJ1-2, with 8 bases matching TRBD1. The CDR3 runs to 20 residues. CDR1 is LGHNA and CDR2 is YSLEER in the germline V gene. V gave up 0 bases and J gave up 3 bases; unmatched junction bases: 18. In nucleotides, the CDR3 is TGCGCCAGCAGCCAAGATTCCGGTGGCACAGGGGGGTTTGTGGACTATGGCTACACCTTC. The encoded protein is CASSQDSGGTGGFVDYGYTF.

CDR3 loop: CASKKDRADTEAFF. The CDR3 coding sequence is TGTGCCAGCAAAAAGGACAGGGCCGACACTGAAGCTTTCTTT. V gene TRBV6-5 combines with J gene TRBJ1-1, with 8 positions matching TRBD1. This CDR3 comprises 14 residues. After removal of 7 bases from V and 3 bases from J, the junction contained 7 bases not matched to a gene. CDR1 is MNHEY, CDR2 SVGAGI, per germline.

This sequence joins TRBV27 and TRBJ2-7; 13 bases align to TRBD2. Trimming at V came to 6 bases and at J to 1 base, leaving 3 bases not matched to a gene. The length of the CDR3 is 15 residues. Germline values: CDR1 MNHEY, CDR2 SMNVEV (reference sequence). The CDR3 region has the DNA TGTGCCAGCAGGGGACTAGCGGGACTTTCCTACGAGCAGTACTTC. This translates into CASRGLAGLSYEQYF.

V is TRBV7-2 and J is TRBJ2-1; no definite D call. CDR1 is SGHTA, CDR2 FQGNSA, per germline. Trimming shortened V by 1 base and J by 6 bases, and 10 bases separated the two germline ends. CDR3 size: 14 residues. CDR3 DNA: TGTGCCAGCAGCTTAGAATGGTCGGGCAATGAGCAGTTCTTC. Translated: CASSLEWSGNEQFF.